These 23 T cell receptor beta chains were sequenced from one sample in a study of T cell repertoires in cytomegalovirus infection. Their antigens are not known. One entry per CDR3 protein, called by TCRdb with MiXCR from the reads. The data show 650,000 to 850,000 distinct CDR3 sequences, 25% to 35% seen once. The sample here was cultured CD8+ T cells from PBMCs, taken from culture after CMV antigen stimulation. Receptor source: a human donor in good health (CMV status not recorded). Some clones in this sample may be carry-over from other donors' samples.

This clonotype was detected only a few times. This rearrangement joins TRBV28 to TRBJ2-1; weak D call: TRBD1 (6 bases). In germline, CDR1 is MDHEN, CDR2 SYDVKM. CDR3 length: 16 amino acids. The V end lost 7 bases, the J end lost 5 bases, and 21 bases lay between the germline ends. The CDR3 loop is CASTPGTGFRNNEQFF. The CDR3 nucleotides read TGTGCCAGCACCCCTGGAACAGGGTTCCGTAACAATGAGCAGTTCTTC.

The chain carries TRBV10-3 and TRBJ2-7; TRBD2 aligns across 7 bases. From germline, CDR1 is ENHRY and CDR2 SYGVKD. The J segment lost 2 bases and the V segment lost 6 bases, leaving 4 bases of the junction unmatched. The CDR3 totals 13 residues. The CDR3 reads CAIRPGLAYEQYV. CDR3 coding DNA: TGTGCCATCAGGCCCGGACTAGCCTACGAGCAGTACGTC.

V gene TRBV6-2 or TRBV6-3 combines with J gene TRBJ2-3, with TRBD2 matching over 12 bases. J was trimmed by 0 bases and V by 7 bases; bases with no gene match: 11. The CDR3 covers 18 residues. The germline V gene has CDR1 MNHEY and CDR2 SVGEGT. CDR3 sequence reads: CASTSGTSGPTSTDTQYF. CDR3 DNA sequence: TGTGCCAGCACCTCGGGGACTAGCGGGCCCACTAGCACAGATACGCAGTATTTT.

The V and J genes are TRBV28 and TRBJ2-5; TRBD2 is a possible D gene (6 bases). Germline V lookup: CDR1 MDHEN, CDR2 SYDVKM. With 7 bases removed from V and 1 base from J, the gap between germline ends came to 13 bases. CDR3 length: 14 residues. This CDR3 reads CASNKWGLQETQYF. The CDR3 DNA reads TGTGCCAGCAACAAATGGGGACTCCAAGAGACCCAGTACTTC.

This clonotype was recorded a few times. Here the CDR3 DNA reads TGTGCCAGCAGCTTAGAACAGTTCTACGAGCAGTACTTC. Protein: CASSLEQFYEQYF. The chain joins TRBV7-9 to TRBJ2-7; D gene uncertain. The ends were cut back, 1 base at V and 3 bases at J, with 7 bases in the middle. CDR3 length equals 13 residues. Germline CDR1 SEHNR, CDR2 FQNEAQ (reference sequence).

The chain employs TRBV20-1 and TRBJ2-5; D is undetermined. This CDR3 is built from 15 residues. Trimming shortened V by 0 bases and J by 1 base, and 12 bases separated the two germline ends. Germline loops: CDR1 DFQATT, CDR2 SNEGSKA (reference sequence). The CDR3 is CSAREEETSQETQYF. Written as DNA, the CDR3 is TGCAGTGCTAGAGAGGAAGAGACGTCCCAAGAGACCCAGTACTTC.

This clonotype turned up a few times. CDR3 nucleotides: TGTGCCAGCAGCGTCCGGACAGGGAACACAGATACGCAGTATTTT. Translation: CASSVRTGNTDTQYF. The chain uses TRBV7-9 and TRBJ2-3, with 8 bases lining up with TRBD1. Germline V gene sequence: CDR1 SEHNR, CDR2 FQNEAQ (reference sequence). This CDR3 comprises 15 residues. J was trimmed by 2 bases and V by 5 bases; bases with no gene match: 6.

Comments on this clonotype: The junction departs from the called germline gene at one end, perhaps through a read error. This chain joins TRBV12-3 or TRBV12-4 and TRBJ1-5, with 8 bases identical to TRBD1. This CDR3 region has 11 residues. As DNA, the CDR3 is TGTGCCAGCAGTCAGGGGGCTATCTGTTCCTTT. Encoded protein: CASSQGAICSF.

This clonotype was found a few times. The V call is TRBV6-6, the J call TRBJ2-7; 7 bases are a match to TRBD2. CDR3 length equals 15 residues. With V trimmed by 0 bases and J by 3 bases, 5 bases remained unmatched. CDR1 is MNHNY, CDR2 SVGAGI, per germline (reference sequence). The CDR3 DNA reads TGTGCCAGCAGTTACTCACAGCGGGACTACTACGAGCAGTACGTC. Encoded protein: CASSYSQRDYYEQYV.

This clonotype showed up just a few times. The CDR3 DNA is TGCGCCAGCAGTGAGCGGAAAACCGGGACACCATGGGGGACCCAGTACTTC. This gives the protein CASSERKTGTPWGTQYF. V and J are TRBV10-1 and TRBJ2-5, with TRBD1 as a possible D gene (6 bases). This CDR3 comprises 17 residues. V was cut by 2 bases and J by 7 bases, with 23 bases left in between. Germline-derived CDR1 and CDR2 are WNHNN and SYGVQD (reference sequence).

Here the CDR3 reads CSSRTGLGGYTF. The DNA for the CDR3 is TGCAGCTCCCGGACGGGGTTGGGTGGCTACACCTTC. This rearrangement joins TRBV29-1 to TRBJ1-2; D is uncertain. The length of the CDR3 is 12 residues. Trimming removed 8 bases at V and 7 bases at J, with 17 bases between. In germline, CDR1 is SQVTM, CDR2 ANQGSEA.

The CDR3 coding sequence is TGTGCCAGCACCAGGAGGAACGAGCAGTACGTC. Translated, it gives CASTRRNEQYV. The chain carries TRBV6-5 and TRBJ2-7; perhaps TRBD2 as D (5 bases). Trimming took 7 bases from V and 5 from J, leaving 9 bases between them. Germline assignment: CDR1 MNHEY and CDR2 SVGAGI. The CDR3 spans 11 residues.

J is TRBJ2-7 and V is TRBV27; 8 nucleotides agree with TRBD1. The CDR3 is 14 residues long. In germline, CDR1 is MNHEY, CDR2 SMNVEV (reference sequence). The J segment lost 2 bases and the V segment lost 6 bases, leaving 6 bases of the junction unmatched. This CDR3 reads CASRDRAPPYEQYF. The CDR3 DNA reads as TGTGCCAGCAGGGACAGGGCTCCGCCCTACGAGCAGTACTTC.

This clonotype occurred once. The chain carries TRBV10-3 and TRBJ1-3; 10 bases match TRBD1. Looked up from germline, CDR1 is ENHRY and CDR2 is SYGVKD. The junction had 10 bases not matched to a gene; V was cut back by 6 bases and J by 2 bases. The CDR3 is 17 amino acids. In DNA, the CDR3 is TGTGCCATCAGGACCTCTGGGGACAGGGGAGCTGGAAACACCATATATTTT. This sequence encodes CAIRTSGDRGAGNTIYF.

This clonotype was seen only a few times. The CDR3 coding sequence is TGTGCCAGCGGGTCGGGGGACAGAGATACGCAGTATTTT. Translating it yields CASGSGDRDTQYF. The chain joins TRBV27 to TRBJ2-3; weak D call: TRBD1 (7 bases). V dropped 8 bases and J dropped 5 bases, with 14 bases sitting between them. Germline V gene lookup returns CDR1 MNHEY and CDR2 SMNVEV (reference sequence). CDR3 size: 13 residues.

V usage is TRBV20-1 and J usage is TRBJ1-5; D not resolved. Germline V lookup: CDR1 DFQATT, CDR2 SNEGSKA (reference sequence). This CDR3 comprises 16 residues. Trimming left V 4 bases short and J 0 bases short, with 16 bases between. CDR3: CSAITNSGFSNQPQHF. In DNA, the CDR3 is TGCAGTGCTATCACTAACTCCGGGTTTAGCAATCAGCCCCAGCATTTT.

This clonotype turned up a few times. This sequence joins TRBV7-9 and TRBJ2-1; 8 bases line up with TRBD1. J was trimmed by 7 bases and V by 6 bases; bases with no gene match: 8. Germline loops: CDR1 SEHNR, CDR2 FQNEAQ (reference sequence). The CDR3 is made up of 14 amino acids. CDR3 sequence reads: CASRDRARVNEQFF. The CDR3 bases are TGTGCCAGCAGGGACAGGGCCAGGGTTAATGAGCAGTTCTTC.

This clonotype was observed many times. The chain recombines TRBV5-1 with TRBJ2-2; maybe TRBD1 (6 bases). The CDR3 totals 15 residues. V was pared by 4 bases and J by 4 bases, with 14 bases between. Germline V CDR1 and CDR2: SGHRS, YFSETQ. For the CDR3, the DNA is TGCGCCAGCAGCCCCACAGGGCTCGGCACCGGGGAGCTGTTTTTT. Protein sequence: CASSPTGLGTGELFF.

The V gene is TRBV5-1, the J gene TRBJ2-7; D call uncertain. The CDR3 consists of 13 residues. Per germline, CDR1 SGHRS and CDR2 YFSETQ. V lost 1 base and J 3 bases, leaving 8 bases between the germline ends. The CDR3 loop reads CASSLRADYEQYF. The CDR3 nucleotides are TGCGCCAGCAGCTTGCGCGCGGACTACGAGCAGTACTTC.

V gene TRBV14 combines with J gene TRBJ2-7, with a possible D match to TRBD2 (6 bases). Trimming took off 4 bases at V and 1 base at J, with 17 bases between the two ends. Germline V gene sequence: CDR1 SGHDN, CDR2 FVKESK. CDR3 size: 16 residues. The DNA of the CDR3 is TGTGCCAGCAGCCCATACGGGGTTGGGAGGTCCTACGAGCAGTACTTC. It translates to CASSPYGVGRSYEQYF.

This chain joins TRBV6-5 and TRBJ2-3; 7 bases align to TRBD2. The CDR3 runs 16 residues. V gave up 8 bases and J gave up 1 base; unmatched junction bases: 12. The germline CDR1 and CDR2 sequences are MNHEY and SVGAGI. CDR3 residues: CASGLDPRVGTDTQYF. CDR3 DNA: TGTGCCAGCGGACTAGATCCTAGGGTTGGCACAGATACGCAGTATTTT.

The table lists this clonotype with a few counts. This chain uses TRBV6-5 with TRBJ2-7; 7 bases are shared with TRBD1. This CDR3 is built from 14 residues. Trimming at V came to 6 bases and at J to 4 bases, leaving 9 bases not matched to a gene. Per the germline V gene, CDR1 is MNHEY and CDR2 is SVGAGI. The CDR3 coding sequence is TGTGCCAGCAGGACTAAGGGACAGTCGTACGAGCAGTACGTC. Translation gives CASRTKGQSYEQYV.

This chain connects TRBV12-3 or TRBV12-4 to TRBJ2-7; TRBD2 is a possible D gene (6 bases). The CDR3 sequence is 13 residues long. V lost 4 bases, J lost 9 bases, and 16 bases lay in between. As DNA, the CDR3 is TGTGCCAGCAGTTCGGGACCGAAGACTAGGCAGTACTTC. This gives the protein CASSSGPKTRQYF.